Reported below is one T cell receptor (beta chain). Measured with immunoSEQ multiplex PCR; TCRdb has only the in-frame clones, and not every one. The sample consists of around 100,000 clones, about 88% of them appearing once. The germline CDR1 and CDR2 sequences are LNHDA and SQIVND (reference sequence). The length of the CDR3 is 15 residues. J lost 12 bases, V lost 2 bases, and 9 bases had no gene match. This entry is derived from a study of blood T cell repertoires in COVID-19. Across the whole study: Nucleic acid was either cDNA or gDNA, and it came from T cells, B-cell-depleted T cells, or PBMCs.

The receptor's source is a human donor in a cohort sampled during active COVID-19. The chain uses TRBV19 and TRBJ2-1; 11 nucleotides line up with TRBD2. The sample taken for sequencing was peripheral blood. The CDR3 sequence is CASSIIAGGQSGQFF. In DNA form, the CDR3 reads TGTGCCAGTAGTATAATAGCGGGGGGGCAGTCTGGGCAGTTCTTC. The full variable domain, in which reference TRBV19 and TRBJ2-1 provide the parts outside the CDR3, is DGGITQSPKYLFRKEGQNVTLSCEQNLNHDAMYWYRQDPGQGLRLIYYSQIVNDFQKGDIAEGYSVSREKKESFPLTVTSAQKNPTAFYLCASSIIAGGQSGQFFGPGTRLTVL.